These 14 T cell receptor beta chains share one sample of origin, sequenced in a study of blood T cells in healthy people across ages. Then a second PCR, running roughly 6 to 11 cycles, was carried out with a sample-barcoded 5' primer and a J-beta primer mix. From the 5' RACE reads, TCRdb called clonotypes with MiXCR, one entry per CDR3 protein. This table has hundreds of thousands of distinct CDR3 sequences, around 54% appearing once. The sample was blood. The receptor source for this set is a man in his 60s in good health.

CDR3 in DNA: TGTGCCAGCAGTTTTTACCGGCCGGACACCGGGGAGCTGTTTTTT. It codes for CASSFYRPDTGELFF. The chain couples TRBV12-3 or TRBV12-4 to TRBJ2-2, with D hard to call. The CDR3 is 15 amino acids. V lost 3 bases and J 3 bases, leaving 11 bases between the germline ends.

The chain uses TRBV28 and TRBJ2-5; TRBD2 aligns across 8 bases. V shed 6 bases and J 2 bases; nucleotides not matched to a gene: 8. This CDR3 is 15 amino acids long. Germline V gene sequence: CDR1 MDHEN, CDR2 SYDVKM. In DNA form, the CDR3 reads TGTGCCAGCAGCGCCCCGCGGGGGGCACAAGAGACCCAGTACTTC. Translated, it gives CASSAPRGAQETQYF.

This clonotype was seen ten or more times. This chain joins TRBV10-3 and TRBJ2-1, with 7 bases matching TRBD1. Per the germline V gene, CDR1 is ENHRY and CDR2 is SYGVKD. V dropped 10 bases and J dropped 7; count of bases not matched to a gene: 13. The CDR3 length is 14 residues. As DNA, the CDR3 is TGTGCCACCGAGGGGGACAGCCCAACAAATGAGCAGTTCTTC. It yields the protein CATEGDSPTNEQFF.

The chain links TRBV20-1 to TRBJ2-3, with 10 nucleotides matching TRBD2. J was trimmed by 2 bases and V by 6 bases; bases with no gene match: 11. CDR1 is DFQATT and CDR2 is SNEGSKA in the germline V gene (reference sequence). This CDR3 spans 16 amino acids. The CDR3 DNA reads TGCAGTGCGTCAGAATCAACTAGCGGGACCACAGATACGCAGTATTTT. Amino acids: CSASESTSGTTDTQYF.

V and J are TRBV10-3 and TRBJ2-2; TRBD1 aligns across 9 bases. After removal of 0 bases from V and 5 bases from J, the junction contained 13 bases not matched to a gene. Germline loops: CDR1 ENHRY, CDR2 SYGVKD. The CDR3 runs to 19 residues. The CDR3 here is CAISESRPTQGARTGELFF. In DNA form, the CDR3 reads TGTGCCATCAGTGAGTCGAGGCCCACACAGGGGGCGCGTACCGGGGAGCTGTTTTTT.

The CDR3 region is CASSPPSGCGANVLTF. CDR3 in DNA: TGTGCCAGCAGCCCCCCTTCTGGGTGCGGGGCCAACGTCCTGACTTTC. This chain uses TRBV21-1 with TRBJ2-6; TRBD1, the table's D call, was not compared with the DNA. TRBV21-1 is reported as a pseudogene. The CDR3 is 16 residues long.

The chain recombines TRBV20-1 with TRBJ2-1; a possible D gene is TRBD2 (6 bases). Trimming took off 4 bases at V and 7 bases at J, with 14 bases between the two ends. The CDR3 is made up of 13 amino acids. Germline V CDR1 and CDR2: DFQATT, SNEGSKA (reference sequence). CDR3 DNA: TGCAGTGCTACTCGGCGGGGCGCGAATGAGCAGTTCTTC. Residues: CSATRRGANEQFF.

V usage is TRBV4-1 and J usage is TRBJ2-1; TRBD1 matches 7 bases. J gave up 4 bases and V 4 bases, and 10 bases lay outside the gene matches. The CDR3 runs to 16 residues. Germline loops: CDR1 MGHRA, CDR2 YSYEKL. Here the CDR3 reads CASSPRRDRQYNEQFF. CDR3 coding DNA: TGCGCCAGCAGCCCGCGTCGGGACAGACAATACAATGAGCAGTTCTTC.

This clonotype has just a few counts. V gene TRBV20-1 combines with J gene TRBJ1-1; no definite D call. CDR1 DFQATT and CDR2 SNEGSKA come from the germline V gene (reference sequence). The CDR3 is made up of 11 amino acids. Trimming took 3 bases from V and 0 from J, leaving 2 bases between them. The CDR3 region is CSASMNTEAFF. The CDR3 DNA reads TGCAGTGCTAGCATGAACACTGAAGCTTTCTTT.

The chain joins TRBV12-3 or TRBV12-4 to TRBJ1-6, with D possibly TRBD1 on 5 matching bases. The CDR3 length is 15 residues. V lost 4 bases to trimming and J lost 7 bases, with 14 bases between them. The DNA for the CDR3 is TGTGCCAGCAGTTCCACAGGTGGCACCAATTCACCCCTCCACTTT. Encoded protein: CASSSTGGTNSPLHF.

This sequence joins TRBV7-2 and TRBJ2-1; TRBD2 aligns across 7 bases. Germline V gene sequence: CDR1 SGHTA, CDR2 FQGNSA. This CDR3 has 16 amino acids. V lost 0 bases and J lost 8; bases outside the gene matches: 10. The CDR3 region is CASSLASGLRGDEQFF. Written as DNA, the CDR3 is TGTGCCAGCAGCTTAGCTAGCGGCCTACGGGGGGATGAGCAGTTCTTC.

The chain couples TRBV2 to TRBJ2-3; 11 nucleotides line up with TRBD2. The V and J ends lost 8 bases and 4 bases, in that order; junction bases with no gene match: 5. CDR1 SNHLY and CDR2 FYNNEI come from the germline V gene. This CDR3 region has 14 residues. CDR3 sequence: CASYSGGASDTQYF. In DNA form, the CDR3 reads TGTGCCAGCTATAGCGGGGGGGCTTCAGATACGCAGTATTTT.

The J gene is TRBJ2-3, the V gene TRBV7-2, with D perhaps TRBD1 (5 bases). V lost 3 bases and J 2 bases, leaving 12 bases between the germline ends. The CDR3 has 15 amino acids. Germline V CDR1 and CDR2: SGHTA, FQGNSA. DNA for the CDR3: TGTGCCAGCAGCTTTCTAGGGGCCACCACAGATACGCAGTATTTT. It translates to CASSFLGATTDTQYF.

This clonotype was seen repeatedly, ten times or more. The V call is TRBV29-1, the J call TRBJ2-3, with D uncertain. Germline CDR1 and CDR2: SQVTM and ANQGSEA. The CDR3 totals 14 residues. V lost 7 bases to trimming and J lost 0 bases, with 14 bases between them. The CDR3 coding sequence is TGCAGCGCATTGACCGATTCTAGCACAGATACGCAGTATTTT. Amino acids: CSALTDSSTDTQYF.